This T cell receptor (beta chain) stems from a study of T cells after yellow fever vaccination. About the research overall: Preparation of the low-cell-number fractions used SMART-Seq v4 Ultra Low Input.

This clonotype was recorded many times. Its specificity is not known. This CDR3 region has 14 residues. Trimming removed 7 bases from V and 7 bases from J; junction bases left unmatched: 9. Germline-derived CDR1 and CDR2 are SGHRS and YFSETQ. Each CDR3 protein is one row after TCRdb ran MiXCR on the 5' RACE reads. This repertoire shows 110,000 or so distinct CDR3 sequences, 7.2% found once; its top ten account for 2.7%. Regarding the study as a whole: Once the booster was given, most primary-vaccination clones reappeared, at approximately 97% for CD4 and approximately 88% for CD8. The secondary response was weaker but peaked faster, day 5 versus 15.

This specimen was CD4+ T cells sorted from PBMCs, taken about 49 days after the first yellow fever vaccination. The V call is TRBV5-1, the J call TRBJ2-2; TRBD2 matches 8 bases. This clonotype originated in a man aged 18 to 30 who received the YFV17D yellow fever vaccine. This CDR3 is CASSGGAQGGELFF. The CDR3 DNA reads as TGCGCCAGCTCCGGGGGGGCGCAAGGCGGGGAGCTGTTTTTT.